This T cell receptor (beta chain) was identified during a study of blood T cell repertoires in COVID-19. This clone was recorded only once. Original methodology: Researchers report that nucleated cell counts were estimated from reference gene primer amplification. Repertoires were generated with immunoSEQ multiplex PCR, while TCRdb's copy carries only in-frame clones and drops some. The DNA gave D and trimming, while V, J and clone size come from that table. This table holds roughly 190,000 clones, 75% to 80% found once. The CDR3 has 15 amino acids. The V gene lost 5 bases and the J gene lost 0 bases, with 13 bases spanning the gap. Germline V gives CDR1 LGHDT, CDR2 YNNKEL (reference sequence).

This TCR derives from a woman aged 50 to 60 with active or convalescent COVID-19. The V gene is TRBV3-1 (or the pseudogene TRBV3-2), the J gene TRBJ1-2; D is unresolved. The sequenced sample was peripheral blood. The CDR3: CASSALWGANYGYTF. The CDR3 coding sequence is TGTGCCAGCAGCGCGCTTTGGGGAGCTAACTATGGCTACACCTTC.